The rows below give T cell receptor beta chains drawn from one sample of a study of T cell clonotyping in hematopoietic cell transplantation. Measured with immunoSEQ multiplex PCR; TCRdb has only the in-frame clones, and not every one. The table shows thousands of clones, with 90% to 96% occurring only once. The source material was PBMCs, sampled 30 days after allogeneic stem cell transplant. Every receptor here comes from a male patient aged 35-50 years who had an allogeneic stem cell transplant from a related donor, so the T cells may come from the graft donor. Some clones in this sample may be carry-over from other donors' samples. CDR3s include the opening cysteine and the closing phenylalanine or tryptophan. A D gene is named only where the DNA matches it firmly. The listing skips clone size in some rows; elsewhere it reads once, few, many or a size class.

V gene: TRBV5-1; D gene: TRBD1; J gene: TRBJ1-5; clone size: NA; CDR3 length: 15; CDR3 DNA: TGCGCCAGTCGGCCGGGGCAGGGGGACAATCAGCCCCAGCATTTT; CDR3 protein: CASRPGQGDNQPQHF
V gene: TRBV5-1; D gene: NA; J gene: TRBJ2-1; clone size: NA; CDR3 length: 12; CDR3 DNA: TGCGCCAGCAGCTTGGGGGTGGGGGGCAAGTTCTTC; CDR3 protein: CASSLGVGGKFF
V gene: TRBV7-8; D gene: TRBD2; J gene: TRBJ2-3; clone size: NA; CDR3 length: 14; CDR3 DNA: TGTGCCAGCAGCTGGACTAGTTCTTTGGATACGCAGTATTTT; CDR3 protein: CASSWTSSLDTQYF
V gene: TRBV15; D gene: NA; J gene: TRBJ2-2; clone size: NA; CDR3 length: 14; CDR3 DNA: TGTGCCACCAGCAGAGATCTGGGGACCCGGGAGCTGTTTTTT; CDR3 protein: CATSRDLGTRELFF
V gene: TRBV7-6; D gene: NA; J gene: TRBJ2-5; clone size: NA; CDR3 length: 14; CDR3 DNA: TGTGCCAGCAGCTTAGATCTTATCGACTCGGCCCAGTACTTC; CDR3 protein: CASSLDLIDSAQYF
V gene: TRBV19; D gene: NA; J gene: TRBJ2-2; clone size: NA; CDR3 length: 11; CDR3 DNA: TGTGCCAGTACCCACACCGGGGAGCTGTTTTTT; CDR3 protein: CASTHTGELFF
V gene: TRBV5-1; D gene: TRBD2; J gene: TRBJ2-3; clone size: NA; CDR3 length: 22; CDR3 DNA: TGCGCCAGCAGCTTGGCAAATGACAGGGCATGGACTAGCGGGAGGGCCACAGATACGCAGTATTTT; CDR3 protein: CASSLANDRAWTSGRATDTQYF
V gene: TRBV6-1; D gene: NA; J gene: TRBJ1-1; clone size: NA; CDR3 length: 13; CDR3 DNA: TGTGCCAGCATCGGGGGATATGGCACTGAAGCTTTCTTT; CDR3 protein: CASIGGYGTEAFF
V gene: TRBV10-3; D gene: NA; J gene: TRBJ2-5; clone size: NA; CDR3 length: 14; CDR3 DNA: TGTGCCATCAGTGAGTCGGGACGGAAAGAGACCCAGTACTTC; CDR3 protein: CAISESGRKETQYF
V gene: TRBV4-3; D gene: NA; J gene: TRBJ1-3; clone size: NA; CDR3 length: 16; CDR3 DNA: TGCGCCAGCAGCCAAGACTCAGGAACCTCTGGAAACACCATATATTTT; CDR3 protein: CASSQDSGTSGNTIYF
V gene: TRBV4-3; D gene: NA; J gene: TRBJ1-3; clone size: NA; CDR3 length: 15; CDR3 DNA: TGCGCCAGCAGCCAAGGCCCAGGGCCAGGAAACACCATATATTTT; CDR3 protein: CASSQGPGPGNTIYF
V gene: TRBV7-2; D gene: TRBD1; J gene: TRBJ1-1; clone size: NA; CDR3 length: 14; CDR3 DNA: TGTGCCAGCAGCATTACAGGGGCAGGCACTGAAGCTTTCTTT; CDR3 protein: CASSITGAGTEAFF
V gene: TRBV4-3; D gene: TRBD1; J gene: TRBJ1-4; clone size: NA; CDR3 length: 14; CDR3 DNA: TGCGCCAGCAGCCAATTCCAGGGGGATGAAAAACTGTTTTTT; CDR3 protein: CASSQFQGDEKLFF
V gene: TRBV6-5; D gene: NA; J gene: TRBJ2-7; clone size: once; CDR3 length: 11; CDR3 DNA: TGTGCCAGCAGCTCCACATACGAGCAGTACTTC; CDR3 protein: CASSSTYEQYF
V gene: TRBV7-8; D gene: NA; J gene: TRBJ1-2; clone size: NA; CDR3 length: 13; CDR3 DNA: TGTGCCAGCAGCTATGGACAGTACTATGGCTACACCTTC; CDR3 protein: CASSYGQYYGYTF